The clone carrying this T cell receptor beta chain came up a few times. Its target is unknown. This sample stems from a study of human T cells and chemical hapten exposure. Points from the study as a whole: Significantly more large CDR3 similarity clusters arose among expanded TCRs than among controls.

The V and J ends lost 4 bases and 13 bases, in that order; junction bases with no gene match: 9. Per germline, CDR1 MGHDK and CDR2 SYGVNS. The length of the CDR3 is 15 residues. The time point is: patch test 2, 6 weeks after DPC sensitization. Treatment specified: therapeutic diphenylcyclopropenone sensitization with weekly scalp DPC. Unique molecular identifiers were attached to individual cDNA molecules during library preparation. One entry per CDR3 protein results from TCRdb running MiXCR on the RACE reads. The table records about 100,000 distinct CDR3 sequences, over 9.5% of them present only once.

This receptor was taken from a woman aged 40-49 years with alopecia areata. Some clones in this sample may be carry-over from other donors' samples. Sample: whole blood, taken in connection with sensitization to the hapten diphenylcyclopropenone (DPC). The J gene is TRBJ1-6, the V gene TRBV25-1; 11 bases are shared with TRBD1. The CDR3 DNA sequence: TGTGCCAGCAGTGCTACCGGGACAGGGGGAGGGCCCCTCCACTTT. Translated, it gives CASSATGTGGGPLHF.